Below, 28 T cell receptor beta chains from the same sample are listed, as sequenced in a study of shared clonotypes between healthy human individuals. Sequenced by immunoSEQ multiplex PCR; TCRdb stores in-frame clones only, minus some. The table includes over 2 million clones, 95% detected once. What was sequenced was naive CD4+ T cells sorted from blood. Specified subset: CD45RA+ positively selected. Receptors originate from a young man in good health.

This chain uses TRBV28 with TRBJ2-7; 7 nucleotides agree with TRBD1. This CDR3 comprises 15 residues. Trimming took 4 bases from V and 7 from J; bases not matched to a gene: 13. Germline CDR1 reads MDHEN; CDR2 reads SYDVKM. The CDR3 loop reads CASSWGRQGFREQYF. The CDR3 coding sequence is TGTGCCAGCAGTTGGGGGAGACAGGGATTTAGGGAGCAGTACTTC.

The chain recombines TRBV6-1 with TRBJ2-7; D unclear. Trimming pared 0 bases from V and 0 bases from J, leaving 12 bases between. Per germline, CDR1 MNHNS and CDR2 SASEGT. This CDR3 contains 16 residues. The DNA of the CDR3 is TGTGCCAGCAGTGAAGCGCTAACAGTGACCTCCTACGAGCAGTACTTC. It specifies CASSEALTVTSYEQYF.

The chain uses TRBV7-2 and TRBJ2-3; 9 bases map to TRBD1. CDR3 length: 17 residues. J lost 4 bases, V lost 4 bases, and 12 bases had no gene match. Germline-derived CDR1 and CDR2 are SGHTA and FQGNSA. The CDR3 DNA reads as TGTGCCAGCAGCTCCCATCGGCGGACAGGGGCGGCAGATACGCAGTATTTT. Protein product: CASSSHRRTGAADTQYF.

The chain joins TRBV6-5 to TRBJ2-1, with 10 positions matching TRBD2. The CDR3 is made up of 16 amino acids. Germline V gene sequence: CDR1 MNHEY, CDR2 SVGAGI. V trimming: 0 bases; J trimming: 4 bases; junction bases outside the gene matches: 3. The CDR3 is CASSYSTSGKYNEQFF. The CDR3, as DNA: TGTGCCAGCAGTTACTCAACTAGCGGGAAATACAATGAGCAGTTCTTC.

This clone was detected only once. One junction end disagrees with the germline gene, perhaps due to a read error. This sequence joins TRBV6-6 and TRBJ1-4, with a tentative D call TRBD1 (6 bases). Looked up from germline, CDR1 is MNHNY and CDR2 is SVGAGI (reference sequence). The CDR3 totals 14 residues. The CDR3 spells CASSPGGAKEKLFF. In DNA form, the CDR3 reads TGTGCCAGCAGTCCGGGGGGGGCTAAAGAAAAACTGTTTTTT.

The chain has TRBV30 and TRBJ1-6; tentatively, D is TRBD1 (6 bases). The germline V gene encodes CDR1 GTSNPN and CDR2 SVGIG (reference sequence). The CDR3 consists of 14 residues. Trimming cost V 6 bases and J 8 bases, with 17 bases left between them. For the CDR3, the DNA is TGTGCCTGTTCACCACAGGGAGCATATTCACCCCTCCACTTT. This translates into CACSPQGAYSPLHF. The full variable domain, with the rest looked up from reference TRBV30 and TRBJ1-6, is SQTIHQWPATLVQPVGSPLSLECTVEGTSNPNLYWYRQAAGRGLQLLFYSVGIGQISSEVPQNLSASRPQDRQFILSSKKLLLSDSGFYLCACSPQGAYSPLHFGNGTRLTVT.

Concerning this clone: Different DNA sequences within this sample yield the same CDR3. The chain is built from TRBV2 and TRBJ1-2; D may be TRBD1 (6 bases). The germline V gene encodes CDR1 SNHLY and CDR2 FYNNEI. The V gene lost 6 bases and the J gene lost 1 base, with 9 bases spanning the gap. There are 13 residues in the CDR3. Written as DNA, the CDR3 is TGTGCCAGCAGCCCGGACAGTAACTATGGCTACACCTTC. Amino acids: CASSPDSNYGYTF.

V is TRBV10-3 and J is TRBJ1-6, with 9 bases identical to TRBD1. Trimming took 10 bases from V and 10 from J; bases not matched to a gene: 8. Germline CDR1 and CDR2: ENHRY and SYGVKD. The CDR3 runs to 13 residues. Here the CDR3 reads CATRDREGSPLHF. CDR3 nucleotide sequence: TGTGCCACCCGGGACAGGGAAGGATCACCCCTCCACTTT.

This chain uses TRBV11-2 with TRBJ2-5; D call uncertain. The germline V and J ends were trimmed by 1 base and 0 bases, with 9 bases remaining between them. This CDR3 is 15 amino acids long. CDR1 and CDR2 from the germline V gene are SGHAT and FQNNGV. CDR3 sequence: CASSLVGRDQETQYF. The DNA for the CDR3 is TGTGCCAGCAGCTTAGTCGGAAGGGACCAAGAGACCCAGTACTTC.

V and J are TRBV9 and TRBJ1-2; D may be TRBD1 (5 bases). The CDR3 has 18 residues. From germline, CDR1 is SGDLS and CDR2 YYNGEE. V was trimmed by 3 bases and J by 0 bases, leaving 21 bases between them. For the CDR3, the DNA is TGTGCCAGCAGCGAGGGGCTAGGGGCAGGGAGAGCTAACTATGGCTACACCTTC. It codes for CASSEGLGAGRANYGYTF.

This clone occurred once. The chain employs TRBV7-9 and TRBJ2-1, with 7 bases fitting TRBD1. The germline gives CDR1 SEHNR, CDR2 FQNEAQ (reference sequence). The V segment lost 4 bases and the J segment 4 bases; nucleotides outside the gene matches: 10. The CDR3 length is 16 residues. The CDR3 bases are TGTGCCAGCAGCTACACCGGGACAGCTATTTACAATGAGCAGTTCTTC. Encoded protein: CASSYTGTAIYNEQFF.

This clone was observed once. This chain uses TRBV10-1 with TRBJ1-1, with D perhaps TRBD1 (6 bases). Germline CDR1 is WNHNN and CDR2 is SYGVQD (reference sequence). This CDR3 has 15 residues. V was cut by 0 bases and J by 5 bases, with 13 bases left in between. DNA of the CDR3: TGCGCCAGCAGTGAGTCCGATCGGGGGCTAACTGAAGCTTTCTTT. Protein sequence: CASSESDRGLTEAFF.

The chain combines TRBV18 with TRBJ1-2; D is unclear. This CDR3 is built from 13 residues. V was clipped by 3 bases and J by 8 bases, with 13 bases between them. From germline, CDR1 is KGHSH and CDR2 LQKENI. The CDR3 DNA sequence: TGTGCCAGCTCACCCGCCTCGACGGGGGGCTACACCTTC. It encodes CASSPASTGGYTF.

The CDR3 loop reads CASSLSRDSAYEQYF. DNA for the CDR3: TGTGCCAGCAGTTTATCGCGGGACAGTGCCTACGAGCAGTACTTC. The V and J genes are TRBV27 and TRBJ2-7; D is possibly TRBD1 (7 bases). The CDR3 length is 15 residues. Trimming pared 0 bases from V and 2 bases from J, leaving 11 bases between. Per the germline V gene, CDR1 is MNHEY and CDR2 is SMNVEV (reference sequence).

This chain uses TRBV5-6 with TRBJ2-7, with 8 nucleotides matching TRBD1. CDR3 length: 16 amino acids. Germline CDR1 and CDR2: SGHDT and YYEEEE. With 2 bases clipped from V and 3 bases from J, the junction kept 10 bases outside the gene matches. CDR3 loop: CASSFQGGTGVYEQYF. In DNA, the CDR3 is TGTGCCAGCAGCTTCCAGGGCGGGACAGGAGTCTACGAGCAGTACTTC.

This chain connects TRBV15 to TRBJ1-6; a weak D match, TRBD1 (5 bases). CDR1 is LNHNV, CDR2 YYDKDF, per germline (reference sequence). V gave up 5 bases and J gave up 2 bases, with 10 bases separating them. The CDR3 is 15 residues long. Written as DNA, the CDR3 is TGTGCCACCAGCCTTAGGGGAGCCTATAATTCACCCCTCCACTTT. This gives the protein CATSLRGAYNSPLHF.

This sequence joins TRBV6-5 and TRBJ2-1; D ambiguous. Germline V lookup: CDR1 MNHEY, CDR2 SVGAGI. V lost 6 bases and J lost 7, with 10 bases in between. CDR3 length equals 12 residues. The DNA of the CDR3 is TGTGCCAGCAGCCGGACGGCGAATGAGCAGTTCTTC. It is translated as CASSRTANEQFF.

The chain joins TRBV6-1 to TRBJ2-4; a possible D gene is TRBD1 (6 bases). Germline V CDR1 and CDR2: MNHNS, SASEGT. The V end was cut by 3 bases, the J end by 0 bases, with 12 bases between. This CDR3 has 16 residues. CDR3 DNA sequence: TGTGCCAGCAGTGACGGGACACCGAGAGCCAAAAACATTCAGTACTTC. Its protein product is CASSDGTPRAKNIQYF.

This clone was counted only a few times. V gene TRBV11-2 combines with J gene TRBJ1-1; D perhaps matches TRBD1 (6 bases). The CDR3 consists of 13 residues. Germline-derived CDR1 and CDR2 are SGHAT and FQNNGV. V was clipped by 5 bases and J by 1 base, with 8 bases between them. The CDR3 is CASSRGQNTEAFF. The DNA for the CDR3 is TGTGCCAGCAGCCGGGGACAGAACACTGAAGCTTTCTTT.

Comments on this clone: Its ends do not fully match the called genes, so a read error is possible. The CDR3 spells CASSQGLGLAAGEQFF. In nucleotides, the CDR3 is TGTGCTAGCAGCCAAGGCTTGGGACTAGCAGCAGGCGAGCAGTTCTTC. V and J are TRBV7-7 and TRBJ2-1; 9 bases are a match to TRBD2. CDR3 size: 16 residues. Germline V gene data show CDR1 as SSHAT and CDR2 as FNYEAQ (reference sequence). The full variable domain, in which reference TRBV7-7 and TRBJ2-1 provide the parts outside the CDR3, is GAGVSQSPRYKVTKRGQDVTLRCDPISSHATLYWYQQALGQGPEFLTYFNYEAQPDKSGLPSDRFSAERPEGSISTLTIQRTEQRDSAMYRCASSQGLGLAAGEQFFGPGTRLTVL.

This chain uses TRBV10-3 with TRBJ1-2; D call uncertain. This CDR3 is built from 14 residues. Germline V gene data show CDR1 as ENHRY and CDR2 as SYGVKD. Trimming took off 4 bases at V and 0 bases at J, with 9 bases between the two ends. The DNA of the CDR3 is TGTGCCATCAGTGCTGACATAACTAACTATGGCTACACCTTC. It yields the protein CAISADITNYGYTF.

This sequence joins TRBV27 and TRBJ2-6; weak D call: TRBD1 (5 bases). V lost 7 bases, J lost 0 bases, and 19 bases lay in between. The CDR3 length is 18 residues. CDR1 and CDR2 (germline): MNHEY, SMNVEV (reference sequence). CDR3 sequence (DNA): TGTGCCAGCACCCTTACAGGTCCTAAAAACTCTGGGGCCAACGTCCTGACTTTC. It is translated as CASTLTGPKNSGANVLTF.

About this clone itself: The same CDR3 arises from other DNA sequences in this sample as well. In DNA, the CDR3 is TGTGCCAGCAGCGTAGCCGGGGCAACAGATACGCAGTATTTT. Its protein is CASSVAGATDTQYF. V and J are TRBV9 and TRBJ2-3, with D possibly being TRBD1 or TRBD2 (5 bases each). The CDR3 consists of 14 residues. Trimming removed 0 bases from V and 3 bases from J, with 8 bases in between. In germline, CDR1 is SGDLS, CDR2 YYNGEE.

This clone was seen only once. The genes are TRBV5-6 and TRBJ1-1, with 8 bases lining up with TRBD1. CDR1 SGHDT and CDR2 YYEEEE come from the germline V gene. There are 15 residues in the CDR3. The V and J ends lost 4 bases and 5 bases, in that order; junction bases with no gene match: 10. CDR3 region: CASSRTPQGGTEAFF. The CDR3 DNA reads TGTGCCAGCAGCCGAACCCCACAGGGGGGAACTGAAGCTTTCTTT.

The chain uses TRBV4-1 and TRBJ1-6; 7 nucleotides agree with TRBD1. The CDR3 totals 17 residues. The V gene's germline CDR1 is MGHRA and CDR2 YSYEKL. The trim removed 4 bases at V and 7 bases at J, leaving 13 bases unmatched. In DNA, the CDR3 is TGCGCCAGCAGCCCCCCGGGACAGCAAACAGGGAATTCACCCCTCCACTTT. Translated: CASSPPGQQTGNSPLHF.

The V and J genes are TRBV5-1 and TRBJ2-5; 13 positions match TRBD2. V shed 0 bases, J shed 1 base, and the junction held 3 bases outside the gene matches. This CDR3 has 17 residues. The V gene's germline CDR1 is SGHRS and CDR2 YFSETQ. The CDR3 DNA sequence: TGCGCCAGCAGCTTGGGGGGACTAGCGGGAAGCCAAGAGACCCAGTACTTC. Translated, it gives CASSLGGLAGSQETQYF.

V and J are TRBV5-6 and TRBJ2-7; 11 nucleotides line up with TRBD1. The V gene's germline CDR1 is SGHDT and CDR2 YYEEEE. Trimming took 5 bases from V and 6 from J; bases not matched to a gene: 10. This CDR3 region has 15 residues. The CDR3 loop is CASRTRDRGFGEQYF. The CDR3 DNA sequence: TGTGCCAGCAGAACCCGGGACAGGGGGTTCGGCGAGCAGTACTTC. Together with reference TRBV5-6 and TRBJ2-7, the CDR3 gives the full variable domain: DAGVTQSPTHLIKTRGQQVTLRCSPKSGHDTVSWYQQALGQGPQFIFQYYEEEERQRGNFPDRFSGHQFPNYSSELNVNALLLGDSALYLCASRTRDRGFGEQYFGPGTRLTVT.

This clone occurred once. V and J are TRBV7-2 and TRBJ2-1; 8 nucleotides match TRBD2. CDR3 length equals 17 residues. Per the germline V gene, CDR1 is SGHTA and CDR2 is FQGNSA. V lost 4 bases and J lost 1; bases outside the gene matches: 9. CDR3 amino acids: CASSSLSGEGSYNEQFF. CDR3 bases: TGTGCCAGCAGCTCGCTTAGCGGGGAGGGATCCTACAATGAGCAGTTCTTC.